This is a list of T cell receptor beta chains from one sample in a study of T-cell reconstitution after alpha-beta-depleted transplantation in children. TCRdb redid the calling of the PCR reads with MiXCR, one entry per CDR3 protein. The table has some 590,000 distinct CDR3 sequences, 10% seen once; the top ten hold less than 4.5%. The sample in question was PBMCs from the stem cell graft donor, obtained from the stem cell graft. Receptor source: a human donor who donated a stem cell graft to a child with acute myeloid leukemia. Each CDR3 is given with its conserved first and last residue.

V gene: TRBV20-1
CDR3 protein: CSAPQSGTHQYF

V gene: TRBV20-1
CDR3 protein: CSAPGTGVGTDTQYF

V gene: TRBV28
CDR3 protein: CASSPLLEGAKETQYF

V gene: TRBV7-2
CDR3 protein: CASSLVGSGRARETQYF

V gene: TRBV15
CDR3 protein: CATSAGDRALYEQYF

V gene: TRBV6-1
CDR3 protein: CASSPGPALAGGADYEQYF

V gene: TRBV4-3
CDR3 protein: CASSHRDRGAGELFF

V gene: TRBV12-3/TRBV12-4
CDR3 protein: CASRRDRGGPSTEAFF

V gene: TRBV14
CDR3 protein: CASSYRDRGNSPLHF

V gene: TRBV5-1
CDR3 protein: CASSWARDIRTEAFF

V gene: TRBV7-9
CDR3 protein: CASSWGAGGNQPQHF

V gene: TRBV9
CDR3 protein: CASSGDRDRNNEQFF

V gene: TRBV29-1
CDR3 protein: CSVEVKTVTGELFF

V gene: TRBV20-1
CDR3 protein: CSARRGSLDEQYF

V gene: TRBV20-1
CDR3 protein: CSAKGDTGVWYNEQFF

V gene: TRBV7-3
CDR3 protein: CASLASVHGELFF

V gene: TRBV7-3
CDR3 protein: CASSLRVPKFRDRDIGEKLFF

V gene: TRBV27
CDR3 protein: CASSLNAGGLYEQYF

V gene: TRBV4-1
CDR3 protein: CASSLTLAGGSNEQFF

V gene: TRBV20-1
CDR3 protein: CSARGQPLAGGDDTQYF

V gene: TRBV7-8
CDR3 protein: CASSPYSEQFF

V gene: TRBV7-9
CDR3 protein: CASRPLGRPNEQFF

V gene: TRBV20-1
CDR3 protein: CSARLDRPSSYEQYF

V gene: TRBV4-2
CDR3 protein: CASSQGIRDYHYGYTF

V gene: TRBV28
CDR3 protein: CASSFPLGQAEKAFF

V gene: TRBV7-3
CDR3 protein: CASSSGGLAVTGELFF

V gene: TRBV24-1
CDR3 protein: CATSDRRGPGYTF